The clone carrying this TCR beta chain was seen a single time. These data are taken from a study of T cell changes during pregnancy in multiple sclerosis. The V end was cut by 1 base, the J end by 4 bases, with 10 bases between. This CDR3 region has 14 residues. CDR1 is SEHNR, CDR2 FQNEAQ, per germline (reference sequence). Assay used: immunoSEQ multiplex PCR; TCRdb lists only in-frame clones, some missing. This sample has tens of thousands of clones, with approximately 92% found just once. The sequencing here drew on peripheral blood, taken after pregnancy. The receptor comes from a female donor with multiple sclerosis, enrolled in a pregnancy study. The J gene is TRBJ1-2, the V gene TRBV7-9; D uncertain. CDR3 nucleotide sequence: TGTGCCAGCAGCTTAGGAGGTCAGACCTATGGCTACACCTTC. The encoded protein is CASSLGGQTYGYTF.